Included here is one T cell receptor (beta chain) sequence, with context. Profiled with immunoSEQ multiplex PCR; TCRdb holds only in-frame clones, not every one. The repertoire holds nearly 300,000 clones, with about 90% as singletons. Germline V gives CDR1 SGHRS, CDR2 YFSETQ. Trimming removed 0 bases from V and 1 base from J; junction bases left unmatched: 4. The CDR3 runs to 16 residues. In the 2 weeks before study entry, exposed participants met a COVID-19 case, which was PCR-confirmed or clinician-diagnosed. The data stem from a study of blood T cell repertoires in COVID-19. Study-level information: Samples of COVID-19 (acute and convalescent) were obtained from the United States, Italy and Spain. T cells, B-cell-depleted T cells, or PBMCs supplied cDNA or gDNA.

The sequencing input was PBMCs or T cells enriched from blood (not recorded which). The TCR originated in a woman between 50 and 59 years old who had been exposed to COVID-19. The chain combines TRBV5-1 with TRBJ2-5, with 9 bases lining up with TRBD1. The CDR3 DNA follows: TGCGCCAGCAGCTTGGGCCCGACAGGGGGCCAAGAGACCCAGTACTTC. This gives the protein CASSLGPTGGQETQYF.